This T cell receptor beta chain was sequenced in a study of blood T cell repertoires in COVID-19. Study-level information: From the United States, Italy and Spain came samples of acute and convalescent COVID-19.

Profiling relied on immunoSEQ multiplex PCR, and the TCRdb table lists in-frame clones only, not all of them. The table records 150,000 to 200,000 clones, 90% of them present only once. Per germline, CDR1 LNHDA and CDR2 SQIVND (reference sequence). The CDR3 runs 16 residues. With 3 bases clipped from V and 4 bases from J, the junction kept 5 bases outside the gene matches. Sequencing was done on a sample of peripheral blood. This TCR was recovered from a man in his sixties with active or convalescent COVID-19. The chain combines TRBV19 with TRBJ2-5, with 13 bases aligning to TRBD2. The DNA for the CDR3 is TGTGCCAGTAGTATCGGACTAGCGGGGGCTGGAGAGACCCAGTACTTC. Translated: CASSIGLAGAGETQYF.